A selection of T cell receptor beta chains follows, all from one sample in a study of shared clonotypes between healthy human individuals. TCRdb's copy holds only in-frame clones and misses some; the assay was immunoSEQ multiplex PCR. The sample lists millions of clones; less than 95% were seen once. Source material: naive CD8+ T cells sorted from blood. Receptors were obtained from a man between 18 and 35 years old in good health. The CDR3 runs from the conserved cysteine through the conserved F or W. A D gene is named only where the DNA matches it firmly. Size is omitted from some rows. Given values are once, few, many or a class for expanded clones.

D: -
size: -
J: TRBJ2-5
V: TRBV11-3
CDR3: CASSSPGGQETQYF
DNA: TGTGCCAGCAGCTCCCCTGGGGGTCAAGAGACCCAGTACTTC

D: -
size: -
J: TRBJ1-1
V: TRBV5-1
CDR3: CASSLGPGPNTEAFF
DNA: TGCGCCAGCAGCTTGGGCCCCGGGCCGAACACTGAAGCTTTCTTT

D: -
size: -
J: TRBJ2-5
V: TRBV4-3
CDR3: CASSQENLAWETQYF
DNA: TGCGCCAGCAGCCAAGAGAACTTGGCTTGGGAGACCCAGTACTTC

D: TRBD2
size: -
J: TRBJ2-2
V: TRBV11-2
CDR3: CASSLASGRPGELFF
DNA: TGTGCCAGCAGCTTGGCTAGCGGGAGGCCCGGGGAGCTGTTTTTT

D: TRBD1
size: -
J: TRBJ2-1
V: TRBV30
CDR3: CAWISWTGGIGEQFF
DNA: TGTGCCTGGATTTCTTGGACAGGGGGTATAGGTGAGCAGTTCTTC

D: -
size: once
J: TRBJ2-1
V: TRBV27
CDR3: CASSPFEPANEQFF
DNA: TGTGCCAGCAGTCCCTTTGAGCCGGCCAATGAGCAGTTCTTC

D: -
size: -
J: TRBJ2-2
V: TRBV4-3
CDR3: CASSQFSGGESGELFF
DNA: TGCGCCAGCAGCCAATTCAGCGGAGGGGAGTCCGGGGAGCTGTTTTTT

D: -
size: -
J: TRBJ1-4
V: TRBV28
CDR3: CASSPLQEHEKLFF
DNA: TGTGCCAGCAGCCCCCTACAGGAACATGAAAAACTGTTTTTT

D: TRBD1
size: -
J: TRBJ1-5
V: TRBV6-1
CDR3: CASSEDHRGSYNQPQHF
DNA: TGTGCCAGCAGTGAAGATCACAGGGGGAGTTACAATCAGCCCCAGCATTTT

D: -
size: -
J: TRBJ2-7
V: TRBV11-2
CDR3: CASSYLEIEQYF
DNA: TGTGCCAGCAGTTATCTAGAGATCGAGCAGTACTTC

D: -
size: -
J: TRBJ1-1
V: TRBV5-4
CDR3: CASSFFGGLDTEAFF
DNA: TGTGCCAGCAGCTTCTTCGGAGGTCTAGACACTGAAGCTTTCTTT

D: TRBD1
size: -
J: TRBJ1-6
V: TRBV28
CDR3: CASSQGAWVHF
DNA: TGTGCCAGCAGTCAGGGGGCATGGGTCCACTTT

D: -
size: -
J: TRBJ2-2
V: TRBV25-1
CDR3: CASSELTENTGELFF
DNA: TGTGCCAGCAGTGAATTAACAGAGAACACCGGGGAGCTGTTTTTT

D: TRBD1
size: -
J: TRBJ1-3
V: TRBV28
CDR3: CASRATGVAGNTIYF
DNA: TGTGCCAGCAGGGCAACAGGGGTGGCCGGAAACACCATATATTTT

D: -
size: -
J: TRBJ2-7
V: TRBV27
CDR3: CASSQGAYEQYF
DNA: TGTGCCAGCAGTCAAGGCGCCTACGAGCAGTACTTC

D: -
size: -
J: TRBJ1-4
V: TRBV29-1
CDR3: CSGRAGATNEKLFF
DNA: TGCAGCGGTAGGGCAGGGGCAACTAATGAAAAACTGTTTTTT

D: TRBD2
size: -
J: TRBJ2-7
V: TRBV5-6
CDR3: CASSFATGTRSYEQYF
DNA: TGTGCCAGCAGCTTCGCCACCGGGACTAGATCCTACGAGCAGTACTTC

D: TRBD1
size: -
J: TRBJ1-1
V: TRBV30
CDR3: CAWSVSGGSDTEAFF
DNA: TGTGCCTGGAGTGTATCAGGGGGCTCCGACACTGAAGCTTTCTTT

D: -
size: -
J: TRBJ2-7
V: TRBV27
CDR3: CASSPGLYEQYF
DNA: TGTGCCAGCAGCCCCGGACTTTACGAGCAGTACTTC

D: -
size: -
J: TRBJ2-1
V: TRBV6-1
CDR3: CASSDWVNEQFF
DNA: TGTGCCAGCAGTGATTGGGTAAATGAGCAGTTCTTC

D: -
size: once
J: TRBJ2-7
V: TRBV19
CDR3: CASSTGYGSYEQYF
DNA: TGTGCCAGTAGTACCGGGTATGGGTCCTACGAGCAGTACTTC

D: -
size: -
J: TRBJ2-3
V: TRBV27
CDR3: CASSPVGLRGADTQYF
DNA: TGTGCCAGCAGTCCCGTGGGACTCCGGGGCGCAGATACGCAGTATTTT

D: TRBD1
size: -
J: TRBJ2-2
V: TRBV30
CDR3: CAWSTDRALVTGELFF
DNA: TGTGCCTGGAGTACTGACAGGGCGCTGGTCACCGGGGAGCTGTTTTTT

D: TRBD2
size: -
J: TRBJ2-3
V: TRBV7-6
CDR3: CASSLAGGDYDTQYF
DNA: TGTGCCAGCAGCTTAGCGGGTGGGGACTACGATACGCAGTATTTT

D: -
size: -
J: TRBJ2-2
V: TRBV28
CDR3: CASSPRYGELFF
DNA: TGTGCCAGCAGTCCCCGATACGGGGAGCTGTTTTTT

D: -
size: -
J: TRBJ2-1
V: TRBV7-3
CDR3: CASSLSGRLSYNEQFF
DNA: TGTGCCAGCAGCTTAAGCGGACGTCTCTCCTACAATGAGCAGTTCTTC

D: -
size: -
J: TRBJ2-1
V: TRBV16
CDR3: CASSRKQGTYNEQFF
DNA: TGTGCCAGCAGCAGGAAACAGGGAACCTACAATGAGCAGTTCTTC

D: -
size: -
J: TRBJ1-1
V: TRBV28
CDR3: CASSLRNTEAFF
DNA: TGTGCCAGCAGCCTCAGGAACACTGAAGCTTTCTTT

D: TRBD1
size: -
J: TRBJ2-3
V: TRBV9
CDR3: CASSFDGTGPDTQYF
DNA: TGTGCCAGCAGCTTCGACGGGACAGGGCCAGATACGCAGTATTTT

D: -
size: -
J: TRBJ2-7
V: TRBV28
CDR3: CASSLERGVGYEQYF
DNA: TGTGCCAGCAGTTTGGAGAGGGGAGTAGGCTACGAGCAGTACTTC

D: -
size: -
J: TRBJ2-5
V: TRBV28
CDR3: CASRSGSGKETQYF
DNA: TGTGCCAGCAGGTCAGGAAGTGGGAAAGAGACCCAGTACTTC

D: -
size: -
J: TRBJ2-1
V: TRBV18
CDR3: CASSLLDLGLPGYEQFF
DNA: TGTGCCAGCTCACTCCTCGACCTGGGACTCCCCGGCTATGAGCAGTTCTTC

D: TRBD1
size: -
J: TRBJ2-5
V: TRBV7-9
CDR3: CASSLFGQGQETQYF
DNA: TGTGCCAGCAGCCTCTTTGGACAGGGACAAGAGACCCAGTACTTC

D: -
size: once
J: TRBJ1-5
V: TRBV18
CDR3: CASSPPDQPQHF
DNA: TGTGCCAGCTCACCACCCGATCAGCCCCAGCATTTT

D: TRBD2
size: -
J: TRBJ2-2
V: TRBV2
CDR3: CASGLPGGGIPGELFF
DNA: TGTGCCAGCGGGTTACCTGGCGGGGGGATCCCCGGGGAGCTGTTTTTT

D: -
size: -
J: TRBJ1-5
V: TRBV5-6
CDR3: CASSLDLDGPQHF
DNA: TGTGCCAGCAGCTTGGACCTGGATGGTCCCCAGCATTTT

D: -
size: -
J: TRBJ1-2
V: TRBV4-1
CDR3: CASSQVIGGGYTF
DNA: TGCGCCAGCAGCCAAGTAATCGGGGGAGGCTACACCTTC